This T cell receptor (beta chain) was captured by sequencing in a study of early T cells in non-severe SARS-CoV-2 infection. Study background: Unsorted whole-blood RNA was sequenced in bulk, leaving chains unpaired.

Study-wide results and limits: Missing private and CD4 specificities, VDJdb matching favored anti-spike CD8 responses.

The length of the CDR3 is 13 residues. Germline CDR1 WNHNN, CDR2 SYGVQD (reference sequence). The library protocol tagged individual cDNA molecules with unique molecular identifiers. TCRdb reanalysed the 5' RACE reads using MiXCR and keeps one entry per CDR3 protein. This sample has tens of thousands of distinct CDR3 sequences, with roughly 5% found just once. As to this clonotype: Its antigen is not identified. The germline gene is not matched at one end of the junction; a read error may be the cause.

This TCR derives from an adult who was a healthcare worker with PCR-confirmed SARS-CoV-2 infection or an uninfected control (not recorded which). The sequenced material came from whole blood. V and J are TRBV10-1 and TRBJ1-1; D possibly corresponds to TRBD1 (5 bases). The CDR3 region has the DNA TGCGCCGGCAGTGGGGACTGGAACACTGAAGCTTTCTTT. This encodes CAGSGDWNTEAFF.